This T cell receptor beta chain was observed in a study of metastatic and nonmetastatic thyroid tumors. Background on the study: For malignant and benign thyroid patients, tumor or nodule tissue and blood were the sources whose repertoires were compared. Study outcomes and limitations: As reported, TCR beta diversity in blood and tumor was significantly higher in malignant thyroid tumors than in benign nodules.

Patients were all untreated before their thyroid surgery. Original handling: Building a distant-metastasis classifier for papillary thyroid cancer drew on CDR3 differences across clinicopathological groups. MiXCR was used by TCRdb to re-call the PCR reads. The V and J calls here are based on TCRdb, not the publication. The table shows approximately 79,000 clones, with less than 10% occurring only once. Germline values: CDR1 SGHDT, CDR2 YYEEEE. The CDR3 has 16 residues. V dropped 4 bases and J dropped 1; count of bases not matched to a gene: 7. This clone was observed many times. The antigen remains unidentified. The same CDR3 can be traced to other DNA sequences in this sample.

The sequenced material came from blood. The chain employs TRBV5-6 and TRBJ1-3; TRBD1 matches at 8 bases. The receptor's source is a female donor with papillary thyroid cancer or a benign thyroid nodule (not recorded which). Some clones in this sample may be carry-over from other donors' samples. CDR3 DNA: TGTGCCAGCAGCACCGGGGACAGGCGATCTGGAAACACCATATATTTT. It specifies CASSTGDRRSGNTIYF.